A single sample gave rise to the 20 T cell receptor beta chains below, sequenced in a study of T-cell memory formation after mild COVID-19 (dated by TCRdb to the early 2020s). Libraries were built with 5' RACE. TCRdb lists the instrument as Illumina NovaSeq 6000. Using fastp at Q25 and MiXCR, TCRdb reprocessed the public reads and kept productive beta chains. Duplicate CDR3 protein sequences are folded into a single record with the most common DNA and genes. For this sample there are 160,000 or so distinct CDR3 sequences; roughly 30% appear just once. The top ten clones comprise about 11% of the sample. Source material: PBMCs or a T cell subset sorted from them (not recorded which). Receptors were obtained from an adult woman who had mild COVID-19 (a few samples of this study predate the infection). The sample titles of this study are shuffled in the database, so cell type and time point are left out; the donor was told from shared clones.

This clonotype was seen more than once but under ten times. The chain couples TRBV6-6 to TRBJ1-1; no reliable D call. From germline, CDR1 is MNHNY and CDR2 SVGAGI (reference sequence). There are 13 residues in the CDR3. The V end was cut by 7 bases, the J end by 3 bases, with 12 bases between. The CDR3: CASIRWYYTEAFF. The CDR3 DNA is TGTGCCAGCATTCGGTGGTACTACACTGAAGCTTTCTTT.

Here the CDR3 DNA reads TGTGCCAGCAGCCTCGGGACTAGTTTTGACGAGCAGTACTTC. Its translation is CASSLGTSFDEQYF. V usage is TRBV9 and J usage is TRBJ2-7, with 8 bases aligning to TRBD2. The CDR3 sequence is 14 residues long. Trimming removed 4 bases from V and 5 bases from J; junction bases left unmatched: 8. CDR1 and CDR2 from the germline V gene are SGDLS and YYNGEE.

This clonotype has just a few counts. The chain combines TRBV10-3 with TRBJ2-3, with D hard to call. Germline CDR1 is ENHRY and CDR2 is SYGVKD. This CDR3 is built from 16 residues. CDR3 protein: CPPDPEIDRATDTQYF. The CDR3 DNA follows: TGTCCCCCGGACCCAGAGATTGATCGCGCCACAGATACGCAGTATTTT.

This clonotype was counted between two and nine times. The gene calls are TRBV28 and TRBJ1-5, with D maybe TRBD1 (6 bases). Trimming removed 7 bases from V and 3 bases from J, with 19 bases in between. This CDR3 has 16 residues. Germline assignment: CDR1 MDHEN and CDR2 SYDVKM. The CDR3 sequence: CASTQRGAGDNQPQHF. As DNA, the CDR3 is TGTGCCAGCACCCAACGGGGGGCCGGGGACAATCAGCCCCAGCATTTT.

This chain uses TRBV12-3 or TRBV12-4 with TRBJ2-5; 7 bases line up with TRBD2. The CDR3 contains 13 residues. Trimming cost V 4 bases and J 5 bases; bases outside gene matches: 4. The CDR3 DNA is TGTGCCAGCAGTTGGGAGGGGCGTGAGACCCAGTACTTC. Protein sequence: CASSWEGRETQYF.

The V and J genes are TRBV24-1 and TRBJ2-3, with 9 positions matching TRBD1. CDR3 length: 16 residues. V lost 4 bases to trimming and J lost 3 bases; unmatched junction nucleotides: 7. Germline loops: CDR1 KGHDR, CDR2 SFDVKD. CDR3 loop: CATSDRGQGRTDTQYF. CDR3 nucleotide sequence: TGTGCCACCAGTGACCGTGGACAGGGGAGGACAGATACGCAGTATTTT.

The rearrangement links TRBV29-1 to TRBJ1-2; 10 bases are a match to TRBD1. J lost 8 bases, V lost 0 bases, and 12 bases had no gene match. The CDR3 covers 16 residues. Germline V gene data show CDR1 as SQVTM and CDR2 as ANQGSEA. CDR3 sequence (DNA): TGCAGCGTTGAAGAAGATTGGGTTGACAGGGGGCCAGGCTACACCTTC. The encoded protein is CSVEEDWVDRGPGYTF. The whole variable domain, filled in from reference TRBV29-1 and TRBJ1-2, reads SAVISQKPSRDICQRGTSLTIQCQVDSQVTMMFWYRQQPGQSLTLIATANQGSEATYESGFVIDKFPISRPNLTFSTLTVSNMSPEDSSIYLCSVEEDWVDRGPGYTFGSGTRLTVV.

The sample holds a few counts of this clonotype. The V call is TRBV5-1, the J call TRBJ1-2; D unclear. V lost 7 bases, J lost 6 bases, and 19 bases lay in between. The germline gives CDR1 SGHRS, CDR2 YFSETQ. The CDR3 is made up of 14 amino acids. The chain's CDR3 is CASALDYNDDGYTF. The CDR3 DNA is TGCGCCAGCGCCCTAGACTACAATGACGATGGCTACACCTTC. The variable domain in full, completed from reference TRBV5-1 and TRBJ1-2, reads KAGVTQTPRYLIKTRGQQVTLSCSPISGHRSVSWYQQTPGQGLQFLFEYFSETQRNKGNFPGRFSGRQFSNSRSEMNVSTLELGDSALYLCASALDYNDDGYTFGSGTRLTVV.

This clonotype was recorded only once. Sequence at one end of the junction differs from germline and may be a read error. V usage is TRBV7-2 and J usage is TRBJ2-7; TRBD2 matches at 7 bases. The CDR3 extends over 14 amino acids. CDR1 is SGHTA and CDR2 is FQGNSA in the germline V gene. CDR3 amino acids: CASSLGAGVAEQYF. The CDR3 DNA follows: TGTGCAAGCAGCTTAGGTGCGGGAGTAGCCGAGCAGTACTTC.

This clonotype was detected a few times. The genes are TRBV20-1 and TRBJ2-7; TRBD1 is a possible D gene (5 bases). CDR3 size: 16 residues. V was trimmed by 0 bases and J by 0 bases, leaving 15 bases between them. Per germline, CDR1 DFQATT and CDR2 SNEGSKA (reference sequence). This CDR3 is CSARDYRGLSSYEQYF. CDR3 DNA: TGCAGTGCTAGAGATTATAGGGGCCTTAGCTCCTACGAGCAGTACTTC.

This clonotype turned up a few times. The V call is TRBV20-1, the J call TRBJ2-7; D unclear. V lost 1 base and J lost 2, with 12 bases in between. This CDR3 region has 14 residues. Germline CDR1 and CDR2: DFQATT and SNEGSKA (reference sequence). The CDR3 sequence is CSARVLGRAYEQYF. The CDR3 DNA sequence: TGCAGTGCTAGAGTCCTGGGTCGGGCCTACGAGCAGTACTTC.

This chain uses TRBV6-2 or TRBV6-3 with TRBJ2-3; 8 nucleotides agree with TRBD2. This CDR3 region has 18 residues. The germline V gene encodes CDR1 MNHEY and CDR2 SVGEGT. V was pared by 0 bases and J by 0 bases, with 8 bases of the junction left unmatched. CDR3 in DNA: TGTGCCAGCAGTTACTCGAGTAGCGGGACCCGCAGCACAGATACGCAGTATTTT. It specifies CASSYSSSGTRSTDTQYF.

This clonotype appeared many times. This chain uses TRBV13 with TRBJ2-7; 14 nucleotides agree with TRBD2. Trimming removed 5 bases from V and 3 bases from J; junction bases left unmatched: 3. Germline assignment: CDR1 PRHDT and CDR2 FYEKMQ (reference sequence). The CDR3 is made up of 15 amino acids. CDR3 DNA: TGTGCCAGCAGCCCGGGACTAGCGGGAGTCTACGAGCAGTACTTC. Translating it yields CASSPGLAGVYEQYF. Drawing the rest from reference TRBV13 and TRBJ2-7, the complete variable domain is AAGVIQSPRHLIKEKRETATLKCYPIPRHDTVYWYQQGPGQDPQFLISFYEKMQSDKGSIPDRFSAQQFSDYHSELNMSSLELGDSALYFCASSPGLAGVYEQYFGPGTRLTVT.

This clonotype was picked up one time. The chain recombines TRBV3-1 with TRBJ2-3; D is undetermined. CDR3 length: 15 residues. Germline assignment: CDR1 LGHDT and CDR2 YNNKEL (reference sequence). Trimming cost V 1 base and J 3 bases, with 11 bases left between them. The chain's CDR3 is CASSQVMLRTDTQYF. CDR3 DNA: TGTGCCAGCAGCCAAGTAATGCTAAGGACAGATACGCAGTATTTT.

The chain carries TRBV6-1 and TRBJ1-1, with 8 bases identical to TRBD1. Trimming took 2 bases from V and 0 from J; bases not matched to a gene: 14. The CDR3 sequence is 19 residues long. The germline gives CDR1 MNHNS, CDR2 SASEGT. The CDR3 nucleotides are TGTGCCAGCAGTGAAATTCCGACAGGGGACTATTCTATGAACACTGAAGCTTTCTTT. It specifies CASSEIPTGDYSMNTEAFF.

This clonotype has only a few counts. The gene calls are TRBV20-1 and TRBJ2-7; TRBD2 matches 10 bases. This CDR3 spans 15 amino acids. Germline V gene sequence: CDR1 DFQATT, CDR2 SNEGSKA (reference sequence). After removal of 5 bases from V and 4 bases from J, the junction contained 11 bases not matched to a gene. The CDR3 DNA is TGCAGTGCTCTCCCGACTACTAGCGGGGCTTACGAGCAGTACTTC. It encodes CSALPTTSGAYEQYF.

The table lists this clonotype with a few counts. The V gene is TRBV4-2, the J gene TRBJ2-1, with 10 nucleotides matching TRBD2. V lost 4 bases to trimming and J lost 4 bases; unmatched junction nucleotides: 13. Germline values: CDR1 LGHNA, CDR2 YNFKEQ. The CDR3 runs 18 residues. This CDR3 reads CASSRQNSRTSGYNEQFF. In DNA, the CDR3 is TGTGCCAGCAGCCGCCAGAACTCGAGGACTAGCGGTTACAATGAGCAGTTCTTC.

This clonotype was seen ten or more times. The chain employs TRBV20-1 and TRBJ2-3; TRBD2 agrees at 12 bases. The length of the CDR3 is 16 residues. Germline V gene lookup returns CDR1 DFQATT and CDR2 SNEGSKA (reference sequence). V lost 6 bases, J lost 5 bases, and 12 bases stayed unmatched. CDR3 DNA sequence: TGCAGTGCCCACGAGCCGACTAGCGGGAGTCAAGATACGCAGTATTTT. Amino acids: CSAHEPTSGSQDTQYF.

This clonotype was counted only a few times. The chain joins TRBV24-1 to TRBJ2-2; D not resolved. The CDR3 length is 19 residues. V was pared by 2 bases and J by 0 bases, with 18 bases between. The V gene's germline CDR1 is KGHDR and CDR2 SFDVKD. The CDR3 is CATSDSTFWERANTGELFF. Written as DNA, the CDR3 is TGTGCCACCAGTGATTCAACCTTCTGGGAAAGGGCGAACACCGGGGAGCTGTTTTTT.

The CDR3 DNA sequence: TGTGCCAGCAGCTTAGTCGGGACAGGGGCCTCCGAGCAGTACTTC. The encoded protein is CASSLVGTGASEQYF. V and J are TRBV11-2 and TRBJ2-7, with 10 bases lining up with TRBD1. V was clipped by 1 base and J by 6 bases; unmatched bases: 6. The CDR3 length is 15 residues. Germline CDR1 is SGHAT and CDR2 is FQNNGV.